The 6 T cell receptor beta chains in this list originate from one sample, sequenced in a study of blood T cell repertoires in COVID-19. Sequencing was performed with immunoSEQ multiplex PCR; in TCRdb, only in-frame clones are kept and a portion is missing. The data contain 40,000 to 60,000 clones, about 86% of them seen just once; the ten biggest clones take up around 5%. Sequencing was done on a sample of peripheral blood. The receptor set was obtained from a man aged 40-50 years with active COVID-19.

V is TRBV3-1 (or the pseudogene TRBV3-2) and J is TRBJ1-5, with 9 nucleotides matching TRBD1. The CDR3 consists of 17 residues. J was trimmed by 3 bases and V by 4 bases; bases with no gene match: 10. Per germline, CDR1 LGHDT and CDR2 YNNKEL (reference sequence). The CDR3 DNA reads TGTGCCAGCAGCCCGGGACAGGGAAAGGGGGACAATCAGCCCCAGCATTTT. It specifies CASSPGQGKGDNQPQHF.

The chain is built from TRBV28 and TRBJ1-1, with a possible D match to TRBD1 (5 bases). The CDR3 runs to 16 residues. V shed 6 bases and J shed 0 bases, with 17 bases lying between them. Germline V gene sequence: CDR1 MDHEN, CDR2 SYDVKM. The CDR3 coding sequence is TGTGCCAGCAGCCCTGTTGACAGTGGGATGAACACTGAAGCTTTCTTT. Translated, it gives CASSPVDSGMNTEAFF.

The J gene is TRBJ1-5, the V gene TRBV7-9; tentatively, D is TRBD1 (6 bases). The CDR3 contains 13 residues. The ends were cut back, 2 bases at V and 9 bases at J, with 11 bases in the middle. Germline CDR1 and CDR2: SEHNR and FQNEAQ (reference sequence). In DNA form, the CDR3 reads TGTGCCAGCAGCTTAAGGCAGGGGATGCCCCAGCATTTT. It translates to CASSLRQGMPQHF.

This chain joins TRBV12-2 and TRBJ1-1. TRBV12-2 is noted as a pseudogene. This CDR3 comprises 15 residues. DNA of the CDR3: TGTGCAAGTCGCTTAGTCCCAGCCCCGCAACTAGAGGGTTTCTTT. It yields the protein CASRLVPAPQLEGFF.

As to this clone: The germline gene is not matched at one end of the junction; a read error may be the cause. The rearrangement joins TRBV3-1 (or the pseudogene TRBV3-2) to TRBJ1-2; 8 bases agree with TRBD1. CDR1 and CDR2 from the germline V gene are LGHDT and YNNKEL (reference sequence). CDR3 length: 11 residues. CDR3 amino acids: CASSHGQGVSF. The CDR3 DNA follows: TGTGCCAGCAGCCATGGACAGGGAGTTTCCTTC.

This rearrangement joins TRBV28 to TRBJ2-5; possibly TRBD2 for D (7 bases). Trimming took off 6 bases at V and 7 bases at J, with 21 bases between the two ends. Germline CDR1 is MDHEN and CDR2 is SYDVKM. The CDR3 has 15 amino acids. Written as DNA, the CDR3 is TGTGCCAGCAGATTTAGGGGGGGGGCCTCCAGGACCCAGTACTTC. It specifies CASRFRGGASRTQYF.